This note documents a single T cell receptor beta chain sequence. No cognate antigen has been identified for it. No clone much larger than this one lies a single base away; base qualities are absent. As encoded in the germline V gene (reference sequence), CDR1 is DFQATT while CDR2 is SNEGSKA. The cysteine opens and the phenylalanine closes a CDR3 of 14 amino acids. The DNA shown is the 42-base CDR3, in frame from base 1. Trimming takes 0 bases from V and 0 bases from J, and the germline ends sit 8 bases apart. Ficoll-Paque density gradient centrifugation was the method used to isolate PBMCs. The reads were generated on an Illumina NovaSeq 6000. TCRalpha and TCRbeta cDNA libraries were built by 5'RACE with constant-segment primers, adding sample barcodes and unique molecular identifiers. RNA was extracted from every sample with Trizol reagent. The libraries were amplified in two PCR steps, and the second step added a second sample barcode and Illumina TruSeq adapters. The libraries were sequenced on an Illumina NovaSeq using 2 x 150 bp paired-end reads. The paper's processing steps were these. The reads were demultiplexed and collapsed into UMI-guided consensus sequences using migec v1.2.7. With mixcr v2.1.11, UMI consensuses were aligned to TRA and TRB V and J templates and assembled into clonotypes. A clonotype was counted as expanded or contracted only when both edgeR and NoisET called the clonotype significant, with the noise models trained on biological replicates. edgeR calls used a false discovery rate-adjusted p below 0.01 and a log2 fold-change threshold of 1. PCA with hierarchical clustering of max-normalized trajectories of the 1000 most abundant clonotypes was used as exploratory dynamics analysis. Separately sequenced CD4+ and CD8+ repertoires were used to assign the CD4 or CD8 phenotype of responding clones. TCRdb trimmed the raw reads at Q25, called clones with MiXCR and kept productive beta chains. Every entry covers one CDR3 protein and lists the most common genes and DNA from its rows. TCRdb's processing, not the study's, gives the V and J calls here. The sample table records 180,000 or so distinct CDR3 sequences; 11% of these occur just once. Of the sample, around 3.8% is held by the ten largest clones.

These data are taken from a study of T-cell memory formation after mild COVID-19 (dated by TCRdb to the early 2020s). Concerning the study at large: Most TCR sequence clusters were specific to one of the two donors. The cohort comprised two young, previously healthy adult volunteers, one female and one male. In a couple of donors, T-cell clones that expanded and contracted after mild COVID-19 were tracked by sequencing TCRalpha and TCRbeta repertoires over time.

General conclusions and limits of the study: SARS-CoV-2 specificity was not confirmed for the second-wave clones peaking on day 37. Clones that contracted from day 15 to 85 showed balanced CD4/CD8 phenotypes, whereas a second wave of clones that expanded from day 15 to 37 leaned towards CD4+. Only a couple of mild cases were covered by the study, and larger cohorts that include severe cases with pre-infection samples were considered necessary. Contracting CD4+ clones were found mainly in CM and EM memory subsets, while CD8+ clones were enriched in EMRA. Some responding clones were found in pre-infection memory, which suggests that pre-existing cross-reactive memory T cells took part in the SARS-CoV-2 response.

This receptor chain uses TRBV20-1 and TRBJ2-5; TRBD2 might be the D gene, on 6 matching bases. The clonotype was recovered from a man between 18 and 29 years old who had mild COVID-19 (a few samples of this study predate the infection). The sample titles of this study are shuffled in the database, so cell type and time point are left out; the donor was told from shared clones. The source material was PBMCs or a T cell subset sorted from them (not recorded which). The encoded CDR3 is CSARDGDYQETQYF. The DNA sequence is TGCAGTGCTAGAGATGGGGACTACCAAGAGACCCAGTACTTC.